These T cell receptor beta chains were read from a single sample in a study of blood T cell repertoires in COVID-19. Assay used: immunoSEQ multiplex PCR; TCRdb lists only in-frame clones, some missing. The data show 150,000 or so clones, around four fifths seen once. Sequenced input: PBMCs or T cells enriched from blood (not recorded which). The receptors come from a woman between 45 and 65 years old who had recovered from COVID-19. Both conserved end residues are part of each CDR3. The order of the fields is clone size, V gene, J gene, D gene, CDR3 DNA, CDR3 protein. The D gene is left open where the match is weak. Expanded clones get a size class; other rows say once, few or many, or leave the size out.

-,TRBV5-1,TRBJ2-3,TRBD2,TGCGCCAGCACCTTAGCGGGGGGGCTTACAGATACGCAGTATTTT,CASTLAGGLTDTQYF
-,TRBV11-2,TRBJ2-7,TRBD1,TGTGCCAGCAGCTTCGGGACAGGGGTCTACGAGCAGTACTTC,CASSFGTGVYEQYF
-,TRBV3-1/TRBV3-2,TRBJ2-3,-,TGTGCCAGCAGCTCCTTTGGGGGGAGTACGCAGTATTTT,CASSSFGGSTQYF
-,TRBV6-5,TRBJ1-2,-,TGTGCCAGCAGTTACTCTACTCAGGGTTTGGGTGGCTACACCTTC,CASSYSTQGLGGYTF
-,TRBV19,TRBJ2-3,TRBD2,TGTGCCAGTAGTATAAGGCCCGGGACTAGCGGGAGTATGAATACGCAGTATTTT,CASSIRPGTSGSMNTQYF
once,TRBV7-2,TRBJ1-2,-,TGTGCCAGCAGCTTAGGACCTCCGGACGGAGGGGGCTACACCTTC,CASSLGPPDGGGYTF
-,TRBV9,TRBJ1-5,-,TGTGCCAGCAGCGTAGACTCACGGTTCAATCAGCCCCAGCATTTT,CASSVDSRFNQPQHF
-,TRBV28,TRBJ2-3,TRBD2,TGTGCCAGCAGTTTATCCCTCCTACTAGCGGTCCCTACAACATCTCTGCAGTATTTT,CASSLSLLLAVPTTSLQYF
-,TRBV29-1,TRBJ2-7,TRBD1,TGCAGCGCCGGGACAGGGGTTTCCTACGAGCAGTACTTC,CSAGTGVSYEQYF
-,TRBV28,TRBJ2-2,-,TGTGCCAGCTTCGCCCCGACTAGTTCCGGGGAGCTGTTTTTT,CASFAPTSSGELFF
-,TRBV3-1/TRBV3-2,TRBJ2-7,TRBD1,TGTGCCAGCAGCCAAGGGACAGGGGTAAGCTCCTACGAGCAGTACTTC,CASSQGTGVSSYEQYF
-,TRBV4-3,TRBJ1-2,-,TGCGCCAGCAGCCAAGAAGGCACATCAGGGCTCTATGGCTACACCTTC,CASSQEGTSGLYGYTF
-,TRBV21-1,TRBJ2-5,-,TGTGCTAGCAGCTCTCTAGCGGGAGGGCGCGTAGGGGAGACCCAGTACTTC,CASSSLAGGRVGETQYF
-,TRBV12-3/TRBV12-4,TRBJ2-5,-,TGTGCCAGCACCCTGAACCGGTTGGAGACCCAGTACTTC,CASTLNRLETQYF
-,TRBV3-1/TRBV3-2,TRBJ2-7,-,TGTGCCAGCAGCCTATCGTCCTCCTACGAGCAGTACTTC,CASSLSSSYEQYF
-,TRBV2,TRBJ1-3,-,TGTGCCAGCAGCGCCAGAGGGGGCTCTGGAAACACCATATATTTT,CASSARGGSGNTIYF
-,TRBV10-3,TRBJ1-1,-,TGTGCCACCTCCAACAAAGGGGGGGAAGGGGGCACTGAAGCTTTCTTT,CATSNKGGEGGTEAFF
few,TRBV5-6,TRBJ1-5,-,TGTGCCAGCAGCCGAACATTAGGGGTCAATCAGCCCCAGCATTTT,CASSRTLGVNQPQHF
-,TRBV19,TRBJ2-1,-,TGTGCCAGTAGTACCCTGGCGGGGATTCGGGGGTATACTGAGCAGTTCTTC,CASSTLAGIRGYTEQFF
-,TRBV5-7,TRBJ1-3,TRBD1,TGTGCCAGCAGCTTGGCCCGGGACAGGGGAAACACCATATATTTT,CASSLARDRGNTIYF
-,TRBV6-6,TRBJ1-5,-,TGTGCCAGCAGTTCGTCGGGGAGCGGAGGCCAGCCCCAGCATTTT,CASSSSGSGGQPQHF
-,TRBV13,TRBJ1-1,-,TGTGCCAGCAGCGGGGGACCAGGGGCAGCTTTCTTT,CASSGGPGAAFF
-,TRBV6-5,TRBJ2-3,TRBD1,TGTGCCAGCACCTCAGGGACAGGAGATACGCAGTATTTT,CASTSGTGDTQYF
-,TRBV6-5,TRBJ1-5,TRBD1,TGTGCCAGCAGGACAGGGGCTCAGCCCCAGCATTTT,CASRTGAQPQHF
-,TRBV15,TRBJ1-2,-,TGTGCCACCAGCAGAGATACGGCGGGCTATGGCTACACCTTC,CATSRDTAGYGYTF
-,TRBV5-4,TRBJ2-3,TRBD2,TGTGCCAGCAGCTTGGCACTAGCGGGGGACACAGATACGCAGTATTTT,CASSLALAGDTDTQYF
-,TRBV28,TRBJ1-2,-,TGTGCCAGCCGCATTTTAGGAGTTTTCTATGGCTACACCTTC,CASRILGVFYGYTF
-,TRBV7-2,TRBJ1-2,-,TGTGCCAGCAGCTTAAAGCAGGGTCCGGGTGGCTACACCTTC,CASSLKQGPGGYTF
-,TRBV7-2,TRBJ1-1,-,TGTGCCAGCGCCGAGGGAGGCGGCGATGAAGCTTTCTTT,CASAEGGGDEAFF
-,TRBV16,TRBJ1-1,-,TGTGCCAGCAGCCAATTTCGACAGCTGAACACTGAAGCTTTCTTT,CASSQFRQLNTEAFF
-,TRBV6-5,TRBJ2-2,TRBD2,TGTGCCAGCAGCTTAGCGGGCCTGAACACCGGGGAGCTGTTTTTT,CASSLAGLNTGELFF
-,TRBV5-1,TRBJ1-5,TRBD1,TGCGCCAGCAGCTTGGCGGGACAGGGCAATCAGCCCCAGCATTTT,CASSLAGQGNQPQHF
-,TRBV19,TRBJ1-2,-,TGTGCCAGTAGTATCAGTAAGTCGGGTCCAGATCGTGGCTACACCTTC,CASSISKSGPDRGYTF
once,TRBV7-9,TRBJ2-2,TRBD1,TGTGCCAGCAGCCGCGACAGGGTCGGGGAGCTGTTTTTT,CASSRDRVGELFF
-,TRBV5-4,TRBJ2-1,-,TGTGCCAGCAGCCCTCCCGGGAACTCCTACAATGAGCAGTTCTTC,CASSPPGNSYNEQFF